The 30 T cell receptor beta chains below all came from one sample that was sequenced in a study of blood T cell repertoires in COVID-19. Repertoires were generated with immunoSEQ multiplex PCR, while TCRdb's copy carries only in-frame clones and drops some. The table shows approximately 460,000 clones, with approximately 89% occurring only once. Sequencing was carried out using peripheral blood. The receptors here all came from a man between 18 and 35 years old with COVID-19, enrolled during active disease.

This clone was seen a few times. The V gene is TRBV11-3, the J gene TRBJ2-7; D unclear. Germline values: CDR1 SGHNT, CDR2 YENEEA. This CDR3 has 13 residues. Trimming removed 1 base at V and 7 bases at J, with 11 bases between. The CDR3 DNA sequence: TGTGCCAGCAGCTTAGTGAATAGCTTGGAGCAGTACTTC. Its protein product is CASSLVNSLEQYF. Full variable domain (rest looked up from reference TRBV11-3 and TRBJ2-7): EAGVVQSPRYKIIEKKQPVAFWCNPISGHNTLYWYLQNLGQGPELLIRYENEEAVDDSQLPKDRFSAERLKGVDSTLKIQPAELGDSAVYLCASSLVNSLEQYFGPGTRLTVT.

The gene calls are TRBV3-1 (or the pseudogene TRBV3-2) and TRBJ2-7, with 7 bases matching TRBD2. Germline V gene sequence: CDR1 LGHDT, CDR2 YNNKEL (reference sequence). This CDR3 has 13 amino acids. The ends lost 3 bases at V and 2 bases at J; junction bases unmatched: 1. In DNA, the CDR3 is TGTGCCAGCAGCCACGGGACTACCTACGAGCAGTACTTC. This translates into CASSHGTTYEQYF.

This clone was recorded only once. The chain is built from TRBV25-1 and TRBJ2-6, with 8 bases that match TRBD1. The ends lost 6 bases at V and 3 bases at J; junction bases unmatched: 4. The CDR3 spans 15 residues. Per germline, CDR1 MGHDK and CDR2 SYGVNS. The CDR3 spells CASSKQGVGANVLTF. CDR3 nucleotide sequence: TGTGCCAGCAGCAAACAGGGGGTTGGGGCCAACGTCCTGACTTTC.

Here the CDR3 reads CASSWGHATNEKLFF. CDR3 in DNA: TGTGCCAGCAGCTGGGGGCATGCAACTAATGAAAAACTGTTTTTT. The chain links TRBV11-1 to TRBJ1-4, with D perhaps matching TRBD1 (6 bases). Trimming pared 4 bases from V and 0 bases from J, leaving 9 bases between. Germline V gives CDR1 SGHAT, CDR2 FQDESV (reference sequence). There are 15 residues in the CDR3.

In its sample, this clone was seen once. This chain joins TRBV20-1 and TRBJ2-5; possibly TRBD1 for D (6 bases). Germline assignment: CDR1 DFQATT and CDR2 SNEGSKA (reference sequence). Trimming pared 4 bases from V and 3 bases from J, leaving 6 bases between. The CDR3 runs to 11 residues. CDR3 in amino acids: CSANREETQYF. CDR3 DNA sequence: TGCAGTGCTAACAGGGAAGAGACCCAGTACTTC.

The chain recombines TRBV3-1 (or the pseudogene TRBV3-2) with TRBJ1-2, with D uncertain. CDR3 size: 12 residues. Germline values: CDR1 LGHDT, CDR2 YNNKEL (reference sequence). V gave up 2 bases and J gave up 5 bases, with 6 bases separating them. CDR3 in DNA: TGTGCCAGCAGCCAATCGGGTTATGGCTACACCTTC. This sequence encodes CASSQSGYGYTF.

The chain is built from TRBV18 and TRBJ2-7, with 8 bases lining up with TRBD1. Germline values: CDR1 KGHSH, CDR2 LQKENI. Unmatched junction bases numbered 11, after V lost 5 bases and J lost 5 bases. The CDR3 contains 15 residues. CDR3 DNA sequence: TGTGCCAGCTCAAGCCCGACAGGGGAAATTCACGAGCAGTACTTC. Translated, it gives CASSSPTGEIHEQYF. Drawing the rest from reference TRBV18 and TRBJ2-7, the complete variable domain is NAGVMQNPRHLVRRRGQEARLRCSPMKGHSHVYWYRQLPEEGLKFMVYLQKENIIDESGMPKERFSAEFPKEGPSILRIQQVVRGDSAAYFCASSSPTGEIHEQYFGPGTRLTVT.

This chain's CDR3 is CASSDPYQETQYF. The CDR3 DNA reads TGTGCCAGCAGTGACCCCTACCAAGAGACCCAGTACTTC. The rearrangement uses TRBV6-4 and TRBJ2-5; no clear D. Germline V gene lookup returns CDR1 MRHNA and CDR2 SNTAGT. Between the trimmed V and J ends, which lost 2 bases and 0 bases, there was a span of 4 bases. This CDR3 has 13 amino acids.

The rearrangement links TRBV29-1 to TRBJ2-1, with 11 nucleotides matching TRBD2. The germline gives CDR1 SQVTM, CDR2 ANQGSEA. J gave up 10 bases and V 4 bases, and 12 bases lay outside the gene matches. The CDR3 spans 15 residues. CDR3 residues: CSVALLLAGVGEQFF. CDR3 in DNA: TGCAGCGTTGCGTTGCTACTAGCGGGAGTAGGCGAGCAGTTCTTC.

The chain employs TRBV7-9 and TRBJ2-1; D may be TRBD2 (5 bases). The CDR3 has 14 residues. V shed 3 bases and J shed 4 bases, with 10 bases lying between them. Germline assignment: CDR1 SEHNR and CDR2 FQNEAQ (reference sequence). This chain's CDR3 is CASSFMTGYNEQFF. CDR3 DNA: TGTGCCAGCAGCTTTATGACGGGGTACAATGAGCAGTTCTTC.

The chain carries TRBV19 and TRBJ2-6; maybe TRBD2 (6 bases). The ends were cut back, 4 bases at V and 3 bases at J, with 16 bases in the middle. Germline lookup yields CDR1 LNHDA and CDR2 SQIVND (reference sequence). The CDR3 runs to 17 residues. CDR3 DNA sequence: TGTGCCAGTAGTAGACTAGTACAAGTAGGTGGGGCCAACGTCCTGACTTTC. It is translated as CASSRLVQVGGANVLTF.

The chain is built from TRBV9 and TRBJ1-4; TRBD1 is a possible D gene (5 bases). Trimming removed 4 bases from V and 7 bases from J, with 17 bases in between. Germline CDR1 is SGDLS and CDR2 is YYNGEE. The CDR3 runs to 15 residues. CDR3 in DNA: TGTGCCAGCAGCCCAGGAGGAGGGGAAGGTGAAAAACTGTTTTTT. Its translation is CASSPGGGEGEKLFF.

The rearrangement uses TRBV19 and TRBJ2-3, with D possibly TRBD2 on 5 matching bases. The CDR3 consists of 16 residues. V dropped 3 bases and J dropped 3 bases, with 16 bases sitting between them. CDR1 and CDR2 (germline): LNHDA, SQIVND (reference sequence). CDR3 sequence: CASSMEGPRGTDTQYF. The CDR3, as DNA: TGTGCCAGTAGTATGGAAGGGCCTCGGGGAACAGATACGCAGTATTTT.

This clone has a single count. The chain recombines TRBV15 with TRBJ2-4; D possibly corresponds to TRBD1 (6 bases). Trimming shortened V by 3 bases and J by 11 bases, and 11 bases separated the two germline ends. This CDR3 region has 12 residues. Germline V CDR1 and CDR2: LNHNV, YYDKDF (reference sequence). As DNA, the CDR3 is TGTGCCACCAGCAGGACAGGCCCTCTTCAGTACTTC. Encoded protein: CATSRTGPLQYF.

The chain couples TRBV30 to TRBJ2-2, with D perhaps TRBD1 (5 bases). Deletions cut 0 bases from V and 7 bases from J, with 18 bases between. CDR3 length: 16 residues. Germline values: CDR1 GTSNPN, CDR2 SVGIG (reference sequence). CDR3 DNA sequence: TGTGCCTGGAGTGTATTGGGGCTCCGTAACGGCGGGGAGCTGTTTTTT. Translated: CAWSVLGLRNGGELFF.

V and J are TRBV4-1 and TRBJ2-7, with TRBD1 as a possible D gene (5 bases). V was trimmed by 1 base and J by 7 bases, leaving 14 bases between them. CDR1 MGHRA and CDR2 YSYEKL come from the germline V gene. The CDR3 sequence is 14 residues long. The CDR3 DNA follows: TGCGCCAGCAGCCAAGCTCAGGGTGGCAGTGAGCAGTACTTC. Protein: CASSQAQGGSEQYF.

The chain joins TRBV6-5 to TRBJ2-1, with 7 bases lining up with TRBD1. V lost 4 bases to trimming and J lost 3 bases; unmatched junction nucleotides: 9. This CDR3 has 16 amino acids. The germline CDR1 and CDR2 sequences are MNHEY and SVGAGI. The chain's CDR3 is CASSSLGGTNYNEQFF. The CDR3 nucleotides are TGTGCCAGCAGTTCCCTAGGGGGCACCAACTACAATGAGCAGTTCTTC.

This clone was observed a single time. The chain couples TRBV2 to TRBJ1-6; D gene ambiguous. CDR1 is SNHLY and CDR2 is FYNNEI in the germline V gene. V was trimmed by 7 bases and J by 8 bases, leaving 12 bases between them. This CDR3 comprises 13 residues. CDR3 in amino acids: CASNSSPYSPLHF. The CDR3 bases are TGTGCCAGCAATAGCAGCCCTTATTCACCCCTCCACTTT. The full variable domain, rest sourced from reference TRBV2 and TRBJ1-6, is EPEVTQTPSHQVTQMGQEVILRCVPISNHLYFYWYRQILGQKVEFLVSFYNNEISEKSEIFDDQFSVERPDGSNFTLKIRSTKLEDSAMYFCASNSSPYSPLHFGNGTRLTVT.

The rearrangement joins TRBV5-1 to TRBJ2-3; maybe TRBD2 (6 bases). The germline V gene encodes CDR1 SGHRS and CDR2 YFSETQ. V was cut by 0 bases and J by 2 bases, with 10 bases left in between. CDR3 length: 15 amino acids. This CDR3 is CASSLVGGDTDTQYF. CDR3 DNA sequence: TGCGCCAGCAGCTTGGTAGGCGGGGACACAGATACGCAGTATTTT.

The V and J genes are TRBV18 and TRBJ2-3; 7 bases match TRBD1. Germline V gene sequence: CDR1 KGHSH, CDR2 LQKENI. The CDR3 totals 15 residues. Trimming at V came to 5 bases and at J to 2 bases, leaving 7 bases not matched to a gene. CDR3 region: CASSALTGNTDTQYF. CDR3 DNA: TGTGCCAGCTCAGCCTTGACAGGGAACACAGATACGCAGTATTTT.

The chain employs TRBV5-5 and TRBJ1-3, with D maybe TRBD1 (6 bases). V lost 4 bases and J 0 bases, leaving 11 bases between the germline ends. This CDR3 comprises 15 residues. From germline, CDR1 is SGHKS and CDR2 YYEKEE (reference sequence). CDR3 nucleotide sequence: TGTGCCAGCAGCCTGGGGGCTGCCTCTGGAAACACCATATATTTT. As protein: CASSLGAASGNTIYF.

The chain employs TRBV19 and TRBJ1-5; no reliable D call. There are 17 residues in the CDR3. V was shortened by 6 bases and J by 1 base, with 19 bases between the two germline ends. Germline-derived CDR1 and CDR2 are LNHDA and SQIVND (reference sequence). CDR3 nucleotides: TGTGCCAGTAGAAACCTCGCGGGAGGATTCAGCAATCAGCCCCAGCATTTT. Protein product: CASRNLAGGFSNQPQHF. Based on the CDR3 plus reference TRBV19 and TRBJ1-5, the full variable domain is DGGITQSPKYLFRKEGQNVTLSCEQNLNHDAMYWYRQDPGQGLRLIYYSQIVNDFQKGDIAEGYSVSREKKESFPLTVTSAQKNPTAFYLCASRNLAGGFSNQPQHFGDGTRLSIL.

A word on this clone: The sample carries other DNA sequences with the same CDR3. This chain links TRBV4-2 with TRBJ2-7; no reliable D call. V was cut by 0 bases and J by 1 base, with 7 bases left in between. This CDR3 contains 14 residues. The V gene's germline CDR1 is LGHNA and CDR2 YNFKEQ. As DNA, the CDR3 is TGTGCCAGCAGCCAAGACCCCGGTTCCTACGAGCAGTACTTC. The encoded protein is CASSQDPGSYEQYF.

Notes on this clone: Within the sample, other DNA sequences also encode this same CDR3. The genes are TRBV9 and TRBJ2-7; D uncertain. The CDR3 runs 14 residues. Per the germline V gene, CDR1 is SGDLS and CDR2 is YYNGEE. Trimming took off 0 bases at V and 1 base at J, with 8 bases between the two ends. The CDR3 region has the DNA TGTGCCAGCAGCGTAGGATCAGGATCCTACGAGCAGTACTTC. Protein sequence: CASSVGSGSYEQYF. Using reference TRBV9 and TRBJ2-7 for the parts outside the CDR3, the full variable domain is DSGVTQTPKHLITATGQRVTLRCSPRSGDLSVYWYQQSLDQGLQFLIQYYNGEERAKGNILERFSAQQFPDLHSELNLSSLELGDSALYFCASSVGSGSYEQYFGPGTRLTVT.

The chain uses TRBV30 and TRBJ2-1, with D perhaps TRBD2 (6 bases). The germline gives CDR1 GTSNPN, CDR2 SVGIG (reference sequence). V gave up 0 bases and J gave up 7 bases, with 19 bases separating them. CDR3 length equals 16 residues. CDR3 in DNA: TGTGCCTGGAGTGTCCCAGGGACTCGCCCTTCTAATGAGCAGTTCTTC. It is translated as CAWSVPGTRPSNEQFF.

The chain recombines TRBV18 with TRBJ2-7; D possibly corresponds to TRBD2 (6 bases). Germline assignment: CDR1 KGHSH and CDR2 LQKENI. Trimming shortened V by 1 base and J by 2 bases, and 15 bases separated the two germline ends. CDR3 size: 16 residues. The CDR3 sequence is CASSPLPGRIPYEQYF. The CDR3 DNA is TGTGCCAGCTCACCACTTCCTGGGAGGATCCCCTACGAGCAGTACTTC.

The chain is built from TRBV11-2 and TRBJ2-7, with 8 bases aligning to TRBD2. The CDR3 covers 16 residues. CDR1 SGHAT and CDR2 FQNNGV come from the germline V gene. With V trimmed by 3 bases and J by 0 bases, 7 bases remained unmatched. DNA for the CDR3: TGTGCCAGCAGCTTTGGGTTAGCGGGACTCTCCTACGAGCAGTACTTC. Translation: CASSFGLAGLSYEQYF.

The chain links TRBV5-1 to TRBJ1-1, with 7 positions matching TRBD1. After removal of 9 bases from V and 1 base from J, the junction contained 6 bases not matched to a gene. CDR1 is SGHRS and CDR2 is YFSETQ in the germline V gene. The CDR3 runs 13 residues. The CDR3 DNA follows: TGCGCCACCAGGGACAGAACGAACACTGAAGCTTTCTTT. This encodes CATRDRTNTEAFF.

The chain uses TRBV5-1 and TRBJ1-2; TRBD1 matches 9 bases. The CDR3 has 16 amino acids. Germline V gene sequence: CDR1 SGHRS, CDR2 YFSETQ. The junction had 7 bases not matched to a gene; V was cut back by 0 bases and J by 4 bases. CDR3 in amino acids: CASSLDVTGGSYGYTF. In DNA, the CDR3 is TGCGCCAGCAGCTTGGACGTGACAGGGGGATCCTATGGCTACACCTTC.

The chain joins TRBV15 to TRBJ1-1; 7 bases align to TRBD1. Germline V gene data show CDR1 as LNHNV and CDR2 as YYDKDF (reference sequence). Germline trimming cut 3 bases from V and 0 bases from J; bases unmatched to any gene: 1. This CDR3 spans 14 amino acids. CDR3: CATSRTGLNTEAFF. The DNA of the CDR3 is TGTGCCACCAGCAGGACAGGGTTGAACACTGAAGCTTTCTTT.